This T cell receptor beta chain was captured in a study of T cells after yellow fever vaccination. For this clonotype: Its target is unknown.

Findings of the study overall: Subsequent to the booster, the majority of primary-vaccination clones reappeared (96% CD4, 85% to 90% CD8). Contamination by abundant bulk-population clonotypes could be present in FACS-sorted repertoires. Weaker overall was a secondary response that nonetheless peaked faster, on day 5 versus 15.

Germline CDR1 reads MNHEY; CDR2 reads SMNVEV (reference sequence). Trimming pared 4 bases from V and 8 bases from J, leaving 17 bases between. This CDR3 contains 14 residues. TCRdb re-analysed the 5' RACE reads in MiXCR, keeping a single row per CDR3 protein. Here the sample spans about 350,000 distinct CDR3 sequences, less than 9.5% being singletons. This sequence joins TRBV27 and TRBJ1-2; D gene unclear. The source was PBMCs, collected roughly 47 days after the first yellow fever vaccination. This sequence was found in a man between 18 and 29 years old who received the YFV17D yellow fever vaccine. CDR3 bases: TGTGCCAGCAGTTCCCCAGGAACAGCAGGCGGCTACACCTTC. Translation gives CASSSPGTAGGYTF.